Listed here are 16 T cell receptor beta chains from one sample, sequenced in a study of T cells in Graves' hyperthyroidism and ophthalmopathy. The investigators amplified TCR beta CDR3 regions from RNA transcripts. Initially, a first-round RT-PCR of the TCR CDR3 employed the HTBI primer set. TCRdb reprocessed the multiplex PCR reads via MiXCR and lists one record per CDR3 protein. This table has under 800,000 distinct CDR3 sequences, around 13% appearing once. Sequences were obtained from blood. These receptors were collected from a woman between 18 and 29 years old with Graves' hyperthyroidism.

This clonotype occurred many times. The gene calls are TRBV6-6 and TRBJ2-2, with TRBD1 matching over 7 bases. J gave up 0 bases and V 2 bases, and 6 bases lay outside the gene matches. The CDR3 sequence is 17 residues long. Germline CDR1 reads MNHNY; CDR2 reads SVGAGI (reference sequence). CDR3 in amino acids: CASSYPRQGANTGELFF. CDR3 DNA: TGTGCCAGCAGTTACCCTAGACAGGGAGCGAACACCGGGGAGCTGTTTTTT.

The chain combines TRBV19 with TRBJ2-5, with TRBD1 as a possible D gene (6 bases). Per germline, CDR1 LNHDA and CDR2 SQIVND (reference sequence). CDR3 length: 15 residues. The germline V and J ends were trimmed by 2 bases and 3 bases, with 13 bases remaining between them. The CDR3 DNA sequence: TGTGCCAGTAGTATATCGGGGACATACAAAGAGACCCAGTACTTC. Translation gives CASSISGTYKETQYF.

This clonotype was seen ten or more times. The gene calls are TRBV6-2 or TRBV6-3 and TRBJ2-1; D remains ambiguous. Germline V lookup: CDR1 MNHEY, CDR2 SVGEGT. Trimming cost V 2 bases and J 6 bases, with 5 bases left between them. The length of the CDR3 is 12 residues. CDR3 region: CASSYGFNEQFF. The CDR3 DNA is TGTGCCAGCAGTTACGGGTTCAATGAGCAGTTCTTC.

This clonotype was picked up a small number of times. The CDR3 reads CRAGLTYGYTF. In DNA, the CDR3 is TGCAGGGCAGGGCTCACCTATGGCTACACCTTC. The genes are TRBV20-1 and TRBJ1-2; weak D call: TRBD1 (5 bases). The CDR3 spans 11 residues. Germline loops: CDR1 DFQATT, CDR2 SNEGSKA (reference sequence).

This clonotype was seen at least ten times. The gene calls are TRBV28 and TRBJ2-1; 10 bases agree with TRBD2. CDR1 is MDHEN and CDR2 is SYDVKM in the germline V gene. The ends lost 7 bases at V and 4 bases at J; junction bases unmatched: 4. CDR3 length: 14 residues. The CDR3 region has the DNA TGTGCCAGCAACCTAGCGGGAGCTTACAATGAGCAGTTCTTC. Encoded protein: CASNLAGAYNEQFF.

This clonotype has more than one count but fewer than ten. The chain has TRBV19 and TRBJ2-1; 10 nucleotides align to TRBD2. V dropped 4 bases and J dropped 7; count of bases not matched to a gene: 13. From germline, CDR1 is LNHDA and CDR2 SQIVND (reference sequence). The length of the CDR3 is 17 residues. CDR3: CASSNPGASGSSNEQFF. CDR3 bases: TGTGCCAGTAGTAACCCCGGGGCTAGCGGGAGTTCGAATGAGCAGTTCTTC. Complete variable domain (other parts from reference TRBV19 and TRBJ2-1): DGGITQSPKYLFRKEGQNVTLSCEQNLNHDAMYWYRQDPGQGLRLIYYSQIVNDFQKGDIAEGYSVSREKKESFPLTVTSAQKNPTAFYLCASSNPGASGSSNEQFFGPGTRLTVL.

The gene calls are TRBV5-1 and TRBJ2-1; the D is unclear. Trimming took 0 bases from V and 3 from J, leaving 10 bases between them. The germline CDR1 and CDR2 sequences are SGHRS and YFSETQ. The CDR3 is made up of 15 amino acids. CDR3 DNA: TGCGCCAGCAGCTTGGAAGGGCTATTCTACAATGAGCAGTTCTTC. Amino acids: CASSLEGLFYNEQFF.

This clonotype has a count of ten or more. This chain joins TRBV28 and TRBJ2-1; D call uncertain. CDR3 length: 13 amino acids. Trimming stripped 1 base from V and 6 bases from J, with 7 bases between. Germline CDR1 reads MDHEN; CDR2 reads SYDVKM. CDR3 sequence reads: CASSLLVGNEQFF. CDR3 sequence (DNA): TGTGCCAGCAGTTTATTGGTGGGCAATGAGCAGTTCTTC. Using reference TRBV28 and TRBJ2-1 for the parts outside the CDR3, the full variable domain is DVKVTQSSRYLVKRTGEKVFLECVQDMDHENMFWYRQDPGLGLRLIYFSYDVKMKEKGDIPEGYSVSREKKERFSLILESASTNQTSMYLCASSLLVGNEQFFGPGTRLTVL.

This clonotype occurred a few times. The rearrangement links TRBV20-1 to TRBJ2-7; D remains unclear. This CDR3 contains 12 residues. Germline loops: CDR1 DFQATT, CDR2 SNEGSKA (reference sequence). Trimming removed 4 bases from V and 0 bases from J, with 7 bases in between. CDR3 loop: CSAKNNSYEQYF. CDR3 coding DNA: TGCAGTGCTAAAAACAACTCCTACGAGCAGTACTTC.

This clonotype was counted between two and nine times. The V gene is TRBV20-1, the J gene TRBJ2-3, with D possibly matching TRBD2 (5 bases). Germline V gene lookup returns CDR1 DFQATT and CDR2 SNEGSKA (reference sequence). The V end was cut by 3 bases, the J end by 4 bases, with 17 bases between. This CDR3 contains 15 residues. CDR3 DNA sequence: TGCAGTGCTAGGGACCACCGAGCTAGCCCAGATACGCAGTATTTT. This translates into CSARDHRASPDTQYF.

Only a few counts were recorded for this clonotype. The CDR3 DNA follows: TGTGCCAGCAGTTATTCCGGGACGATGAACACTGAAGCTTTCTTT. Amino acid sequence: CASSYSGTMNTEAFF. This sequence joins TRBV6-9 and TRBJ1-1; weak D call: TRBD1 (5 bases). V gave up 0 bases and J gave up 0 bases, with 8 bases separating them. In germline, CDR1 is MNHGY, CDR2 SVAAGI. This CDR3 has 15 amino acids.

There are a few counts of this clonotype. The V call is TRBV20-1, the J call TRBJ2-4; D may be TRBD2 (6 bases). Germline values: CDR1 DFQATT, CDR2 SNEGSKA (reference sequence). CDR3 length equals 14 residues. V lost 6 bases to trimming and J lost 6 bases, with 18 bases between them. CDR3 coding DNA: TGCAGTGCCCCCCCGGGCGGGACCCGAAACATTCAGTACTTC. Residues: CSAPPGGTRNIQYF.

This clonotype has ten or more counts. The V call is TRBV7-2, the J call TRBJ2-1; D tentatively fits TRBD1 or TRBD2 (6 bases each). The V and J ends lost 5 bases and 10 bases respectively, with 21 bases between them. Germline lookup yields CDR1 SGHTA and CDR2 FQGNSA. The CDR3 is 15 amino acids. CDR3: CASSRREFLGAEQFF. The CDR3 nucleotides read TGTGCCAGCAGCAGACGGGAGTTTTTGGGGGCGGAGCAGTTCTTC.

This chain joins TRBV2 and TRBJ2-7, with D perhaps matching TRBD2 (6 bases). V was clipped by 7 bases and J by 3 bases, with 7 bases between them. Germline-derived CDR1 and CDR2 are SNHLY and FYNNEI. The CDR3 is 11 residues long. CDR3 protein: CASTGDYEQYF. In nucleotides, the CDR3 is TGTGCCAGCACGGGGGACTACGAGCAGTACTTC.

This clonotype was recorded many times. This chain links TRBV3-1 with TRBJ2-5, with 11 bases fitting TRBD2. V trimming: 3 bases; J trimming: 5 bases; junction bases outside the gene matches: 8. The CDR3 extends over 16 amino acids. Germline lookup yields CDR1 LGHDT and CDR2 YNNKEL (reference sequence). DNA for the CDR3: TGTGCCAGCAGCCAGGGACTAGCGGCCGATGGGGAGACCCAGTACTTC. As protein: CASSQGLAADGETQYF.

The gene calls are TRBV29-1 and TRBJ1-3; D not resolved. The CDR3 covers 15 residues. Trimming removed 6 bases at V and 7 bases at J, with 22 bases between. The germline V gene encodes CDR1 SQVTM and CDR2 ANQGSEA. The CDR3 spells CSVTKVRPLCNTIYF. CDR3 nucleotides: TGCAGCGTGACGAAGGTGCGCCCTCTATGTAACACCATATATTTT.